Listed here are 10 T cell receptor beta chains from one sample, sequenced in a study of identical twins. Using its own MiXCR run on the 5' RACE reads, TCRdb lists one record per CDR3 protein. The sample yields 520,000 or so distinct CDR3 sequences, roughly a fifth seen once. These same data were also listed under a study on T cells expressing NK-cell markers.

What was sequenced was CD4+ T cells sorted from blood. The source is a woman under 30 in good health.

Here the CDR3 reads CASSGTGDTDTQYF. The CDR3 nucleotides are TGTGCCAGCAGCGGGACAGGGGACACAGATACGCAGTATTTT. The rearrangement links TRBV6-1 to TRBJ2-3; 10 positions match TRBD1. CDR3 length equals 14 residues. Germline assignment: CDR1 MNHNS and CDR2 SASEGT. Germline trimming cut 6 bases from V and 2 bases from J; bases unmatched to any gene: 2.

This clonotype was picked up a small number of times. The genes are TRBV12-3 or TRBV12-4 and TRBJ1-1; D remains unclear. V was cut by 1 base and J by 5 bases, with 11 bases left in between. The CDR3 contains 14 residues. This chain's CDR3 is CASSLGPDGTEAFF. CDR3 nucleotides: TGTGCCAGCAGTTTAGGCCCGGATGGGACTGAAGCTTTCTTT.

V is TRBV19 and J is TRBJ1-1, with TRBD1 as a possible D gene (5 bases). With 0 bases removed from V and 4 bases from J, the gap between germline ends came to 12 bases. The CDR3 has 15 amino acids. Germline V gives CDR1 LNHDA, CDR2 SQIVND (reference sequence). CDR3 residues: CASSIDGGRGTEAFF. The CDR3, as DNA: TGTGCCAGTAGTATAGACGGGGGACGTGGCACTGAAGCTTTCTTT.

This sequence joins TRBV3-1 and TRBJ1-6; no firm D call. The V gene's germline CDR1 is LGHDT and CDR2 YNNKEL (reference sequence). V lost 4 bases and J 8 bases, leaving 12 bases between the germline ends. The CDR3 sequence is 14 residues long. Here the CDR3 DNA reads TGTGCCAGCAGCCGGGCCCCCCGCGATTCACCCCTCCACTTT. It yields the protein CASSRAPRDSPLHF. The whole variable domain, remainder taken from reference TRBV3-1 and TRBJ1-6, is DTAVSQTPKYLVTQMGNDKSIKCEQNLGHDTMYWYKQDSKKFLKIMFSYNNKELIINETVPNRFSPKSPDKAHLNLHINSLELGDSAVYFCASSRAPRDSPLHFGNGTRLTVT.

This clonotype was found a few times. The chain recombines TRBV12-5 with TRBJ2-5, with TRBD2 matching 11 bases. The V segment lost 2 bases and the J segment 4 bases; nucleotides outside the gene matches: 0. CDR3 length: 14 amino acids. Germline CDR1 is LGHNT and CDR2 is FRNRAP. The CDR3 loop reads CASGLTSGGETQYF. Here the CDR3 DNA reads TGTGCTAGTGGTTTGACTAGCGGGGGAGAGACCCAGTACTTC.

This clonotype was found a few times. This chain links TRBV5-1 with TRBJ2-2; 7 positions agree with TRBD2. This CDR3 has 13 amino acids. Germline CDR1 reads SGHRS; CDR2 reads YFSETQ. Trimming took 3 bases from V and 6 from J; bases not matched to a gene: 2. The CDR3 coding sequence is TGCGCCAGCAGCTCTGGACTAGCCGGGGAGCTGTTTTTT. It specifies CASSSGLAGELFF.

CDR3: CASSPVPGQGTSSYEQYF. The DNA for the CDR3 is TGTGCCAGCAGCCCCGTCCCGGGACAGGGAACCAGCTCCTACGAGCAGTACTTC. J is TRBJ2-7 and V is TRBV6-1; TRBD1 matches 9 bases. CDR1 and CDR2 (germline): MNHNS, SASEGT. The CDR3 extends over 18 amino acids. Trimming took 6 bases from V and 0 from J; bases not matched to a gene: 15.

This chain uses TRBV20-1 with TRBJ2-2; D not certain. The germline V gene encodes CDR1 DFQATT and CDR2 SNEGSKA (reference sequence). V lost 8 bases, J lost 7 bases, and 11 bases lay in between. The CDR3 totals 11 residues. This CDR3 is CSTLLRGELFF. CDR3 DNA sequence: TGCAGTACCCTCCTCCGCGGGGAGCTGTTTTTT.

This chain connects TRBV4-1 to TRBJ2-1; a possible D gene is TRBD2 (5 bases). This CDR3 spans 16 amino acids. Germline V gives CDR1 MGHRA, CDR2 YSYEKL. Between the trimmed V and J ends, which lost 1 base and 1 base, there was a span of 11 bases. For the CDR3, the DNA is TGCGCCAGCAGCCAAGGGCGGGCCCGATCCTACAATGAGCAGTTCTTC. Amino acids: CASSQGRARSYNEQFF.

CDR3 protein: CASSEFISAANTDTQYF. The CDR3 DNA reads TGTGCCAGCAGTGAATTTATTTCGGCCGCTAACACAGATACGCAGTATTTT. The V and J genes are TRBV6-1 and TRBJ2-3; D is unclear. The CDR3 length is 17 residues. The germline V and J ends were trimmed by 2 bases and 2 bases, with 17 bases remaining between them. Germline V gives CDR1 MNHNS, CDR2 SASEGT.